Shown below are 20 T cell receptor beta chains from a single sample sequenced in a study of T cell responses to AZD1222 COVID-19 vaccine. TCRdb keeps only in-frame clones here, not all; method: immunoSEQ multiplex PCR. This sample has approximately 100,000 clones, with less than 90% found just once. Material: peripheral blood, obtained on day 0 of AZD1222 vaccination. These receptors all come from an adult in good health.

The CDR3 nucleotides are TGTGCCAGCTCACCACTTCAGGGCTCCTACGAGCAGTACTTC. Amino acid sequence: CASSPLQGSYEQYF. This sequence joins TRBV18 and TRBJ2-7; TRBD1 might be the D (5 bases). The CDR3 totals 14 residues. The germline V gene has CDR1 KGHSH and CDR2 LQKENI. V lost 1 base to trimming and J lost 0 bases, with 7 bases between them.

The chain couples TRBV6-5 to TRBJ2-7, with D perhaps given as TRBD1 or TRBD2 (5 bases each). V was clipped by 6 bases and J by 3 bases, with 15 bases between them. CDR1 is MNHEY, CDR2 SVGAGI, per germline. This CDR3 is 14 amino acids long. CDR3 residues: CASRPGTVIYEQYF. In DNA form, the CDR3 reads TGTGCCAGCAGGCCCGGGACGGTGATCTACGAGCAGTACTTC.

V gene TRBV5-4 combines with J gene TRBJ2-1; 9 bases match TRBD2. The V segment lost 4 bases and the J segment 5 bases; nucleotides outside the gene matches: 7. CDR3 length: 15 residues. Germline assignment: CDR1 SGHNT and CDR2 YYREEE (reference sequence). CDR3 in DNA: TGTGCCAGCAGCCCACTAGCGGGCTCTAACAATGAGCAGTTCTTC. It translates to CASSPLAGSNNEQFF.

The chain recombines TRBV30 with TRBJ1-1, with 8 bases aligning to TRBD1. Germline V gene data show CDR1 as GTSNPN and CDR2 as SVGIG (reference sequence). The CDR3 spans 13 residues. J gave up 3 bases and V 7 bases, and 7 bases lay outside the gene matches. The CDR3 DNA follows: TGTGCCTCCGAGACAGGGGTTTACACTGAAGCTTTCTTT. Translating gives CASETGVYTEAFF.

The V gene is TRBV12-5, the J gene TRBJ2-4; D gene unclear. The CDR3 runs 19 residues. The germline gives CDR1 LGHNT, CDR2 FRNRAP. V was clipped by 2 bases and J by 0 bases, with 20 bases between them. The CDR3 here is CASGLSSQSLNLAKNIQYF. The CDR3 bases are TGTGCTAGTGGTTTGAGCAGCCAAAGTCTCAACTTAGCCAAAAACATTCAGTACTTC.

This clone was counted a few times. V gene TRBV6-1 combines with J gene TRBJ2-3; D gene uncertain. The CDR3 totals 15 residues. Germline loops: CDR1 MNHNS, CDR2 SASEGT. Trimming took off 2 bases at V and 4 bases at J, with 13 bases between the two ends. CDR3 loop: CASSETAGDPDTQYF. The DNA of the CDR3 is TGTGCCAGCAGTGAAACGGCAGGAGACCCAGATACGCAGTATTTT.

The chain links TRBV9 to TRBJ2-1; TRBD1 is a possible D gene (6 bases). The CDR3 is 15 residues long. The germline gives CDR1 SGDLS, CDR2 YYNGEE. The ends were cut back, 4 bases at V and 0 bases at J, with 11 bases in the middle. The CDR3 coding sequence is TGTGCCAGCAGCCTACAGGGCGGCTCCTACAATGAGCAGTTCTTC. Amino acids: CASSLQGGSYNEQFF.

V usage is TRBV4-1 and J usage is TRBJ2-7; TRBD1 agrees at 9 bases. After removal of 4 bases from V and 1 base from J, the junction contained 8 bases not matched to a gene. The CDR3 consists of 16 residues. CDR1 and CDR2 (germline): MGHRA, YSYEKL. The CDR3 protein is CASSPGTGRGSYEQYF. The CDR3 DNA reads TGCGCCAGCAGCCCCGGGACAGGGCGGGGGTCCTACGAGCAGTACTTC.

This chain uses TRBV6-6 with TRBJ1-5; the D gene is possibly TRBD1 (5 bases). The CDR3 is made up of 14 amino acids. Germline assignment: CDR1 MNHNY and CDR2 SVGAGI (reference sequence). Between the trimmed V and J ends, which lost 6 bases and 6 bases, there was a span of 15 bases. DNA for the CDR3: TGTGCCAGCAGCCACGGGGGGAGCGGTCAGCCCCAGCATTTT. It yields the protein CASSHGGSGQPQHF.

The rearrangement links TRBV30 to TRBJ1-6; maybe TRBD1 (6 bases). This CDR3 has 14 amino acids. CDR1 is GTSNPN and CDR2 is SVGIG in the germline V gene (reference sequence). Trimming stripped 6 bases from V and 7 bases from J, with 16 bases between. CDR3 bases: TGTGCCTGTACCGCACAGGGCCCGAATTCACCCCTCCACTTT. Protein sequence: CACTAQGPNSPLHF.

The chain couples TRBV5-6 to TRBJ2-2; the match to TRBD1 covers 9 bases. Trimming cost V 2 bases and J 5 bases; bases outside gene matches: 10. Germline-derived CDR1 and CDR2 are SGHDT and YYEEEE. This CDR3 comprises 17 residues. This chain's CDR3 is CASSFYRGRPGTGELFF. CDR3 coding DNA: TGTGCCAGCAGCTTTTACAGGGGGCGTCCGGGAACCGGGGAGCTGTTTTTT.

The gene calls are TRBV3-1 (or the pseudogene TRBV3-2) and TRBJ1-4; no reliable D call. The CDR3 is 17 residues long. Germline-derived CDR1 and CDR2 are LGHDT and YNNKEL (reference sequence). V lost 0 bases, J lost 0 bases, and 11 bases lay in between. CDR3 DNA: TGTGCCAGCAGCCAAGATGGCGCATTTTCAACTAATGAAAAACTGTTTTTT. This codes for CASSQDGAFSTNEKLFF.

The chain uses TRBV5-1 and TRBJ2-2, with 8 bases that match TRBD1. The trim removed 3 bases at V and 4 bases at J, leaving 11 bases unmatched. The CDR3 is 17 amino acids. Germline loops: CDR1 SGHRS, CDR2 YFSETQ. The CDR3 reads CASSWTGQALGTGELFF. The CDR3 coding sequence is TGCGCCAGCAGCTGGACGGGACAGGCTTTAGGCACCGGGGAGCTGTTTTTT.

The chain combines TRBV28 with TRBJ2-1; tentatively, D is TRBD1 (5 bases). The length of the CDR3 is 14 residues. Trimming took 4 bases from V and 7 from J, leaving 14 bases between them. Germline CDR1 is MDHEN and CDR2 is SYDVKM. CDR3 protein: CASSSTVPGNEQFF. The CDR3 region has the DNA TGTGCCAGCAGTTCAACGGTCCCAGGGAATGAGCAGTTCTTC.

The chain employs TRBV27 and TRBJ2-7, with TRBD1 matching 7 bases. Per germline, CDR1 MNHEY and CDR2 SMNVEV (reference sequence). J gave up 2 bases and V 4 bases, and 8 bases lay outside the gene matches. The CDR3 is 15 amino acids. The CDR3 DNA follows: TGTGCCAGCAGTTCCCCTACAGGGGACCCCTACGAGCAGTACTTC. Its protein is CASSSPTGDPYEQYF.

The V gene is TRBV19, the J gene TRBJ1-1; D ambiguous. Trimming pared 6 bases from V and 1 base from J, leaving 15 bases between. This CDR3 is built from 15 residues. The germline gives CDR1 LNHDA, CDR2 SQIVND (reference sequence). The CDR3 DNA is TGTGCCAGTAGAGATGGACGGGCGACGAACACTGAAGCTTTCTTT. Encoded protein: CASRDGRATNTEAFF. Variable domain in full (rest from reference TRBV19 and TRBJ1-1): DGGITQSPKYLFRKEGQNVTLSCEQNLNHDAMYWYRQDPGQGLRLIYYSQIVNDFQKGDIAEGYSVSREKKESFPLTVTSAQKNPTAFYLCASRDGRATNTEAFFGQGTRLTVV.

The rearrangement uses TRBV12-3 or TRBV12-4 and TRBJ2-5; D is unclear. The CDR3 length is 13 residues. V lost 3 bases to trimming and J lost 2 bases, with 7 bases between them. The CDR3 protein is CASSFSDQETQYF. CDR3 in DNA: TGTGCCAGCAGTTTCTCAGATCAAGAGACCCAGTACTTC.

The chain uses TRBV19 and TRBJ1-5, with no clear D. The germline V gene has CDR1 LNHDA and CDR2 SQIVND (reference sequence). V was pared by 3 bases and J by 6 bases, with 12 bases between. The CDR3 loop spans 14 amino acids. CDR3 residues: CASSMEQPRQPQHF. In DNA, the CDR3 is TGTGCCAGTAGTATGGAACAGCCACGTCAGCCCCAGCATTTT.

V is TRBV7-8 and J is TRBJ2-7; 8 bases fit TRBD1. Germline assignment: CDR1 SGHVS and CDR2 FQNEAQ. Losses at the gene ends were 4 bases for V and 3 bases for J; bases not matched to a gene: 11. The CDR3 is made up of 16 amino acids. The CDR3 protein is CASSSSQGVGYYEQYF. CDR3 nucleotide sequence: TGTGCCAGCAGCTCTTCACAGGGGGTAGGGTACTACGAGCAGTACTTC.

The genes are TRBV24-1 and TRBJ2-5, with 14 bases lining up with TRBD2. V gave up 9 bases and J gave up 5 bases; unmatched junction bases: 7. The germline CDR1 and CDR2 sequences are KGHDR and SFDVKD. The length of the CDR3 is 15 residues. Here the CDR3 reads CATSPGLAGVETQYF. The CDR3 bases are TGTGCCACCTCGCCGGGACTAGCGGGAGTGGAGACCCAGTACTTC.